Each of the 26 T cell receptor beta chains below was sequenced from the same sample in a study of metastatic and nonmetastatic thyroid tumors. Before thyroid surgery, none of the patients had received any treatment. TCRdb reanalyzed the PCR reads via MiXCR. This table has approximately 7,800 clones, about 30% appearing once. Material for sequencing was adjacent normal tissue. These receptors all come from a female donor with papillary thyroid cancer or a benign thyroid nodule (not recorded which). Some clones in this sample may be carry-over from other donors' samples.

This clone has more than one count but fewer than ten. The CDR3, as DNA: TGTGCCAGCAGTTACTCGCACAGGGGTTACGAGCAGTACTTC. Its translation: CASSYSHRGYEQYF. The chain links TRBV6-5 to TRBJ2-7; 7 bases match TRBD1. The trim removed 0 bases at V and 4 bases at J, leaving 3 bases unmatched. The CDR3 totals 14 residues. Germline V gives CDR1 MNHEY, CDR2 SVGAGI.

In its sample, this clone ranks as medium-sized (0.01 to 0.1%). The rearrangement joins TRBV2 to TRBJ1-5; TRBD1 is a possible D gene (5 bases). Trimming stripped 7 bases from V and 1 base from J, with 11 bases between. The CDR3 loop spans 14 amino acids. Germline values: CDR1 SNHLY, CDR2 FYNNEI. The CDR3 region is CASNQGMSNQPQHF. In nucleotides, the CDR3 is TGTGCCAGCAATCAGGGTATGAGCAATCAGCCCCAGCATTTT. The full variable domain, its missing parts supplied by reference TRBV2 and TRBJ1-5, is EPEVTQTPSHQVTQMGQEVILRCVPISNHLYFYWYRQILGQKVEFLVSFYNNEISEKSEIFDDQFSVERPDGSNFTLKIRSTKLEDSAMYFCASNQGMSNQPQHFGDGTRLSIL.

For this clone: Distinct nucleotide sequences in the sample also encode this CDR3. The chain uses TRBV6-1 and TRBJ1-5; tentatively, D is TRBD1 (6 bases). The V end was cut by 7 bases, the J end by 4 bases, with 17 bases between. Germline CDR1 is MNHNS and CDR2 is SASEGT. There are 15 residues in the CDR3. DNA of the CDR3: TGTGCCAGCACCAATACGGCAGGGGCAAATCAGCCCCAGCATTTT. As protein: CASTNTAGANQPQHF.

This clone was detected a few times. V is TRBV27 and J is TRBJ1-5; D unclear. V gave up 4 bases and J gave up 5 bases, with 15 bases separating them. Looked up from germline, CDR1 is MNHEY and CDR2 is SMNVEV (reference sequence). This CDR3 region has 15 residues. The DNA for the CDR3 is TGTGCCAGCAGTTCGGTGGACGGAGATTATCAGCCCCAGCATTTT. This codes for CASSSVDGDYQPQHF.

As concerns this clone: Compared with germline, one end of the junction differs, possibly owing to a read error. The V and J genes are TRBV6-1 and TRBJ2-3, with D tentatively TRBD1 or TRBD2 (5 bases each). CDR1 and CDR2 from the germline V gene are MNHNS and SASEGT. The CDR3 runs to 15 residues. In DNA, the CDR3 is TGTGCCAGCAGTGAAACTATCGGGGCCAGAGATACGCAGGATTTT. Its translation is CASSETIGARDTQDF.

This clone was detected a few times. The chain carries TRBV20-1 and TRBJ1-5, with D possibly TRBD1 on 6 matching bases. Germline values: CDR1 DFQATT, CDR2 SNEGSKA (reference sequence). This CDR3 comprises 15 residues. V was clipped by 1 base and J by 5 bases, with 15 bases between them. This chain's CDR3 is CSARGGGGRDQPQHF. CDR3 coding DNA: TGCAGTGCTAGAGGAGGAGGGGGTAGGGATCAGCCCCAGCATTTT.

This clone appeared a few times. The rearrangement links TRBV19 to TRBJ1-1; D is undetermined. This CDR3 is built from 13 residues. In germline, CDR1 is LNHDA, CDR2 SQIVND (reference sequence). V lost 4 bases to trimming and J lost 7 bases, with 13 bases between them. CDR3 in amino acids: CASSTLEYGEAFF. CDR3 DNA sequence: TGTGCCAGTAGTACCCTCGAGTATGGTGAAGCTTTCTTT. Using reference TRBV19 and TRBJ1-1 for the parts outside the CDR3, the full variable domain is DGGITQSPKYLFRKEGQNVTLSCEQNLNHDAMYWYRQDPGQGLRLIYYSQIVNDFQKGDIAEGYSVSREKKESFPLTVTSAQKNPTAFYLCASSTLEYGEAFFGQGTRLTVV.

This clone was observed a single time. The J gene is TRBJ2-5, the V gene TRBV11-1; either TRBD1 or TRBD2 may supply D (7 bases each). CDR1 is SGHAT and CDR2 is FQDESV in the germline V gene (reference sequence). Trimming cost V 6 bases and J 5 bases, with 16 bases left between them. There are 14 residues in the CDR3. The CDR3 DNA follows: TGTGCCAGCAGTACCGGGGAGGGGGCTGAGACCCAGTACTTC. This translates into CASSTGEGAETQYF.

About this clone: The junction shows a germline mismatch at one end, possibly a read error. The CDR3 sequence is CARSRGDRGQNQPQHF. DNA for the CDR3: TGTGCCCGCAGTCGGGGGGACAGGGGCCAAAATCAGCCCCAGCATTTT. V usage is TRBV28 and J usage is TRBJ1-5, with 10 bases identical to TRBD1. The CDR3 spans 16 residues. From germline, CDR1 is MDHEN and CDR2 SYDVKM.

As to this clone: At one boundary the junction diverges from the germline segment, which might be a read error. V and J are TRBV4-1 and TRBJ2-1; a weak D match, TRBD1 (6 bases). CDR1 is MGHRA and CDR2 is YSYEKL in the germline V gene. The CDR3 totals 15 residues. The CDR3 is CDSSQDRPDYNEQFF. Written as DNA, the CDR3 is TGCGACAGCAGCCAAGACAGGCCGGACTACAATGAGCAGTTCTTC.

This clone was observed many times. The chain recombines TRBV7-2 with TRBJ2-7, with D tentatively TRBD2 (6 bases). The CDR3 totals 14 residues. The germline V gene encodes CDR1 SGHTA and CDR2 FQGNSA. V lost 5 bases, J lost 2 bases, and 13 bases lay in between. CDR3 sequence reads: CASSQLAATYEQYF. In DNA, the CDR3 is TGTGCCAGCAGCCAATTAGCGGCAACCTACGAGCAGTACTTC.

The J gene is TRBJ2-1, the V gene TRBV11-2, with 14 nucleotides matching TRBD2. Germline CDR1 SGHAT, CDR2 FQNNGV. CDR3 length: 17 residues. The ends lost 7 bases at V and 1 base at J; junction bases unmatched: 6. As DNA, the CDR3 is TGTGCCAGCACACGCGGACTAGCGGGAGGTTCCTACAATGAGCAGTTCTTC. It encodes CASTRGLAGGSYNEQFF.

By share, this clone ranks as medium-sized (0.01 to 0.1%). This chain connects TRBV12-5 to TRBJ1-2; TRBD1 matches 7 bases. The ends lost 2 bases at V and 7 bases at J; junction bases unmatched: 7. Germline V CDR1 and CDR2: LGHNT, FRNRAP. The CDR3 spans 14 residues. The CDR3 nucleotides read TGTGCTAGTGGTTTGTATGACAGGGTGGTTGGCTACACCTTC. This sequence encodes CASGLYDRVVGYTF.

The table lists this clone with a few counts. The rearrangement links TRBV7-2 to TRBJ2-2, with unresolved D. Germline CDR1 is SGHTA and CDR2 is FQGNSA. The CDR3 has 12 residues. Trimming left V 2 bases short and J 7 bases short, with 5 bases between. CDR3 sequence (DNA): TGTGCCAGCAGCTTACAAAGCGGGGAGCTGTTTTTT. Protein: CASSLQSGELFF.

The gene calls are TRBV7-8 and TRBJ1-2; 7 bases fit TRBD1. Germline V gene lookup returns CDR1 SGHVS and CDR2 FQNEAQ. Unmatched junction bases numbered 3, after V lost 5 bases and J lost 3 bases. This CDR3 is 13 amino acids long. CDR3 in DNA: TGTGCCAGCAGCCGTGACAGGGACTATGGCTACACCTTC. It encodes CASSRDRDYGYTF.

The V call is TRBV28, the J call TRBJ1-1, with D tentatively TRBD1 (6 bases). Germline-derived CDR1 and CDR2 are MDHEN and SYDVKM. V was shortened by 4 bases and J by 1 base, with 25 bases between the two germline ends. This CDR3 contains 19 residues. The CDR3 coding sequence is TGTGCCAGCAGTTCCCACTCTTCAATCACAGGGAGGGGGAACACTGAAGCTTTCTTT. Encoded protein: CASSSHSSITGRGNTEAFF.

Only a few counts were recorded for this clone. The chain uses TRBV6-1 and TRBJ1-2, with D possibly being TRBD1 (5 bases). Between the trimmed V and J ends, which lost 6 bases and 10 bases, there was a span of 24 bases. CDR3 size: 15 residues. Germline assignment: CDR1 MNHNS and CDR2 SASEGT. The CDR3 is CASRLTPDGWGFYTF. The CDR3 DNA sequence: TGTGCCAGCAGACTCACTCCGGACGGATGGGGGTTCTACACCTTC.

In this sample, this clone turned up a few times. The CDR3 ends on some other residue instead of the conserved phenylalanine or tryptophan, so this is likely a read error. The chain uses TRBV7-9 and TRBJ2-1, with TRBD2 matching 10 bases. Germline-derived CDR1 and CDR2 are SEHNR and FQNEAQ (reference sequence). Germline trimming cut 7 bases from V and 5 bases from J; bases unmatched to any gene: 5. CDR3 size: 14 residues. The DNA of the CDR3 is TGTGCCAGCATCTGGACTAGCGGACACAATGAGCAGTTCTCC. It encodes CASIWTSGHNEQFS.

This clone was found a few times. The chain recombines TRBV27 with TRBJ1-6; D not resolved. CDR1 and CDR2 (germline): MNHEY, SMNVEV (reference sequence). V was cut by 6 bases and J by 0 bases, with 12 bases left in between. The CDR3 extends over 16 amino acids. The CDR3 coding sequence is TGTGCCAGCAGAAGGGAACTCCGCTCCTATAATTCACCCCTCCACTTT. This encodes CASRRELRSYNSPLHF.

This clone is medium-sized by share. V gene TRBV7-9 combines with J gene TRBJ2-2; D is undetermined. The CDR3 length is 15 residues. Trimming removed 5 bases from V and 2 bases from J, with 12 bases in between. CDR1 is SEHNR, CDR2 FQNEAQ, per germline (reference sequence). CDR3 sequence reads: CASSPVGPNTGELFF. CDR3 sequence (DNA): TGTGCCAGCAGCCCCGTCGGGCCCAACACCGGGGAGCTGTTTTTT. The full variable domain, in which reference TRBV7-9 and TRBJ2-2 provide the parts outside the CDR3, is DTGVSQNPRHKITKRGQNVTFRCDPISEHNRLYWYRQTLGQGPEFLTYFQNEAQLEKSRLLSDRFSAERPKGSFSTLEIQRTEQGDSAMYLCASSPVGPNTGELFFGEGSRLTVL.

The V gene is TRBV5-1, the J gene TRBJ2-7; TRBD2 aligns across 8 bases. J lost 2 bases, V lost 3 bases, and 10 bases had no gene match. The V gene's germline CDR1 is SGHRS and CDR2 YFSETQ. The CDR3 is 16 amino acids. As DNA, the CDR3 is TGCGCCAGCAGCTCCGCCCCGGGACTAGTAACCTACGAGCAGTACTTC. Translated: CASSSAPGLVTYEQYF. Full variable domain (remainder filled in from reference TRBV5-1 and TRBJ2-7): KAGVTQTPRYLIKTRGQQVTLSCSPISGHRSVSWYQQTPGQGLQFLFEYFSETQRNKGNFPGRFSGRQFSNSRSEMNVSTLELGDSALYLCASSSAPGLVTYEQYFGPGTRLTVT.

The chain carries TRBV6-1 and TRBJ2-1, with TRBD2 matching 14 bases. The CDR3 extends over 15 amino acids. The V gene end was trimmed by 6 bases and the J gene end by 6 bases; junction bases not matched to a gene: 4. CDR1 is MNHNS and CDR2 is SASEGT in the germline V gene. The CDR3 DNA follows: TGTGCCAGCAGCAGGGGGACTAGCGGGAGCAATGAGCAGTTCTTC. Encoded protein: CASSRGTSGSNEQFF.

The chain links TRBV20-1 to TRBJ2-1; 12 bases align to TRBD2. Germline V CDR1 and CDR2: DFQATT, SNEGSKA (reference sequence). Germline trimming cut 5 bases from V and 3 bases from J; bases unmatched to any gene: 14. The CDR3 runs to 18 residues. Written as DNA, the CDR3 is TGCAGTGCTGACATGACTAGCGGGAGCCATCGGGGCTACAATGAGCAGTTCTTC. Translating gives CSADMTSGSHRGYNEQFF.

This chain connects TRBV7-9 to TRBJ1-2; the match to TRBD1 covers 9 bases. This CDR3 has 13 residues. J lost 8 bases, V lost 5 bases, and 6 bases had no gene match. CDR1 and CDR2 from the germline V gene are SEHNR and FQNEAQ (reference sequence). CDR3 residues: CASSPNRGPGYTF. CDR3 sequence (DNA): TGTGCCAGCAGCCCCAACAGGGGGCCCGGCTACACCTTC.

This clone has a count of ten or more. This chain uses TRBV12-3 or TRBV12-4 with TRBJ2-7; perhaps TRBD2 as D (5 bases). Deletions cut 6 bases from V and 4 bases from J, with 10 bases between. The CDR3 runs 12 residues. CDR3 in amino acids: CASSDGMYEQYF. The DNA for the CDR3 is TGTGCCAGCAGCGACGGGATGTACGAGCAGTACTTC.

This clone turned up a few times. The gene calls are TRBV4-2 and TRBJ2-5; the match to TRBD1 covers 9 bases. The V gene's germline CDR1 is LGHNA and CDR2 YNFKEQ. V trimming: 4 bases; J trimming: 5 bases; junction bases outside the gene matches: 5. CDR3 length: 14 amino acids. In DNA, the CDR3 is TGTGCCAGCAGCCCAGGGACAGGGCCGGAGACCCAGTACTTC. It specifies CASSPGTGPETQYF.